This entry lists 21 T cell receptor beta chains sequenced from one sample in a study of regulatory and conventional T cells in RAG deficiency. Sequenced by immunoSEQ multiplex PCR; TCRdb stores in-frame clones only, minus some. The profile covers fewer than 35,000 clones, with about 88% appearing a single time and approximately 15% taken by the ten largest. This same sample was also part of a study on regulatory T cells. In that study: Primers: 52 TRBV forward and 13 TRBJ reverse.

The sequencing input was CD8+ T cells sorted from blood. Receptors were obtained from a human donor in good health.

The table lists this clone with a count of one. The gene calls are TRBV7-3 and TRBJ1-1, with D possibly being TRBD1 (5 bases). Germline-derived CDR1 and CDR2 are SGHTA and FQGTGA. The CDR3 has 13 residues. Trimming removed 5 bases at V and 4 bases at J, with 11 bases between. In DNA, the CDR3 is TGTGCCAGCAGCCCTGGGGGGATCACTGAAGCTTTCTTT. Translation gives CASSPGGITEAFF.

CDR3 residues: CASSLEGTEAFF. CDR3 DNA: TGCGCCAGCAGCTTGGAGGGGACAGAAGCTTTCTTT. The V gene is TRBV5-1, the J gene TRBJ1-1; TRBD1 might be the D (6 bases). The germline V gene encodes CDR1 SGHRS and CDR2 YFSETQ. This CDR3 region has 12 residues. The V end was cut by 0 bases, the J end by 8 bases, with 8 bases between.

CDR3 in DNA: TGTGCCAGCAGTTTCTCCCCTTCGGGCACAGGCGGCTACACCTTC. The encoded protein is CASSFSPSGTGGYTF. The gene calls are TRBV27 and TRBJ1-2, with D perhaps matching TRBD1 (5 bases). V lost 3 bases to trimming and J lost 8 bases, with 19 bases between them. The V gene's germline CDR1 is MNHEY and CDR2 SMNVEV (reference sequence). The CDR3 is 15 residues long.

V is TRBV27 and J is TRBJ2-7, with D unclear. The length of the CDR3 is 14 residues. In germline, CDR1 is MNHEY, CDR2 SMNVEV (reference sequence). The V end was cut by 2 bases, the J end by 2 bases, with 10 bases between. CDR3 region: CASSLAQTAYEQYF. In DNA form, the CDR3 reads TGTGCCAGCAGTTTAGCGCAGACTGCCTACGAGCAGTACTTC.

The V call is TRBV9, the J call TRBJ2-5, with D possibly TRBD2 on 5 matching bases. The DNA end favors TRBJ2-7, so the J call may be wrong. Germline assignment: CDR1 SGDLS and CDR2 YYNGEE. This CDR3 region has 15 residues. The CDR3 DNA is TGTGCCAGCAGCGTAGGGGATGGGAGACGCTACGAGCAGTACTTC. The encoded protein is CASSVGDGRRYEQYF.

The chain is built from TRBV11-3 and TRBJ2-1, with 11 positions matching TRBD2. The V and J ends lost 3 bases and 5 bases, in that order; junction bases with no gene match: 0. The CDR3 extends over 14 amino acids. CDR1 is SGHNT, CDR2 YENEEA, per germline. The chain's CDR3 is CASSFSGGDNEQFF. CDR3 DNA sequence: TGTGCCAGCAGCTTTAGCGGGGGGGACAATGAGCAGTTCTTC. Filled out from reference TRBV11-3 and TRBJ2-1, the complete variable domain reads EAGVVQSPRYKIIEKKQPVAFWCNPISGHNTLYWYLQNLGQGPELLIRYENEEAVDDSQLPKDRFSAERLKGVDSTLKIQPAELGDSAVYLCASSFSGGDNEQFFGPGTRLTVL.

The chain combines TRBV5-1 with TRBJ1-4, with 7 bases matching TRBD1. The trim removed 4 bases at V and 4 bases at J, leaving 13 bases unmatched. The CDR3 totals 17 residues. Germline V CDR1 and CDR2: SGHRS, YFSETQ. CDR3 sequence: CASSTGGRQGINEKLFF. The CDR3 DNA is TGCGCCAGCAGCACCGGAGGGAGACAGGGTATTAATGAAAAACTGTTTTTT.

The chain has TRBV28 and TRBJ2-7; D gene uncertain. The CDR3 length is 13 residues. The V gene lost 8 bases and the J gene lost 9 bases, with 20 bases spanning the gap. In germline, CDR1 is MDHEN, CDR2 SYDVKM. The CDR3 nucleotides are TGTGCCAGCGCTCTTAACCCTGTCCTCGGGCAGTACTTC. This codes for CASALNPVLGQYF. Full variable domain (remainder filled in from reference TRBV28 and TRBJ2-7): DVKVTQSSRYLVKRTGEKVFLECVQDMDHENMFWYRQDPGLGLRLIYFSYDVKMKEKGDIPEGYSVSREKKERFSLILESASTNQTSMYLCASALNPVLGQYFGPGTRLTVT.

Here the CDR3 DNA reads TGCGCCAGCAGGGGGATATACAATGAGCAGTTCTTC. Translated: CASRGIYNEQFF. The chain joins TRBV5-1 to TRBJ2-1; D call uncertain. The germline gives CDR1 SGHRS, CDR2 YFSETQ. V lost 5 bases, J lost 4 bases, and 7 bases lay in between. CDR3 length: 12 amino acids.

The chain recombines TRBV6-8 with TRBJ1-2, with TRBD1 as a possible D gene (6 bases). Germline V gene sequence: CDR1 MNHGY, CDR2 SAAAGT. Deletions cut 6 bases from V and 6 bases from J, with 14 bases between. CDR3 length: 13 residues. CDR3 DNA: TGTGCCAGCAGCCCCCGGACAGACCATGGCTACACCTTC. This gives the protein CASSPRTDHGYTF.

V usage is TRBV14 and J usage is TRBJ2-5; D is possibly TRBD1 (5 bases). This CDR3 is 14 amino acids long. Trimming stripped 3 bases from V and 2 bases from J, with 10 bases between. The germline V gene encodes CDR1 SGHDN and CDR2 FVKESK. The CDR3 loop is CASSHYRLQETQYF. The CDR3 coding sequence is TGTGCCAGCAGCCATTACAGGCTTCAAGAGACCCAGTACTTC.

This clone was detected only once. This chain uses TRBV5-1 with TRBJ2-3, with 8 bases matching TRBD2. Germline V gives CDR1 SGHRS, CDR2 YFSETQ. V dropped 0 bases and J dropped 0; count of bases not matched to a gene: 3. The CDR3 spans 16 residues. The CDR3 reads CASSLGSSGSTDTQYF. CDR3 DNA sequence: TGCGCCAGCAGCTTGGGTTCTAGCGGGAGCACAGATACGCAGTATTTT.

This chain connects TRBV2 to TRBJ2-7, with D possibly TRBD1 on 7 matching bases. Trimming took 8 bases from V and 1 from J, leaving 21 bases between them. The CDR3 runs to 16 residues. Looked up from germline, CDR1 is SNHLY and CDR2 is FYNNEI. CDR3 nucleotide sequence: TGTGCCAGCTTTACGGGGGTAAGACAGGGATCCTACGAGCAGTACTTC. This encodes CASFTGVRQGSYEQYF.

The V and J genes are TRBV19 and TRBJ1-1; D gene unclear. The V gene lost 5 bases and the J gene lost 0 bases, with 16 bases spanning the gap. CDR3 length: 16 amino acids. Germline V gives CDR1 LNHDA, CDR2 SQIVND (reference sequence). CDR3 coding DNA: TGTGCCAGTAGTCCCCTACGACTCGTAGTGAACACTGAAGCTTTCTTT. Its translation is CASSPLRLVVNTEAFF.

As DNA, the CDR3 is TGTGCCAGCAGCTCAACAGGGTCCCCCTACGAGCAGTACTTC. The encoded protein is CASSSTGSPYEQYF. The V gene is TRBV7-2, the J gene TRBJ2-7; weak D call: TRBD1 (6 bases). The CDR3 extends over 14 amino acids. Germline-derived CDR1 and CDR2 are SGHTA and FQGNSA. Trimming shortened V by 4 bases and J by 2 bases, and 12 bases separated the two germline ends.

The gene calls are TRBV6-4 and TRBJ2-5, with 9 bases identical to TRBD2. The DNA end favors TRBJ2-7, so the J call may be wrong. CDR1 is MRHNA, CDR2 SNTAGT, per germline. This CDR3 is 17 amino acids long. For the CDR3, the DNA is TGTGCCAGCAGTGACCCCGACGGGCTAGCGGGGATCTACGAGCAGTACTTC. Translating gives CASSDPDGLAGIYEQYF.

The chain has TRBV11-2 and TRBJ2-2; unclear D gene. This CDR3 is built from 15 residues. Germline V lookup: CDR1 SGHAT, CDR2 FQNNGV. The V gene lost 0 bases and the J gene lost 1 base, with 6 bases spanning the gap. CDR3 loop: CASSLEPENTGELFF. The CDR3 bases are TGTGCCAGCAGCTTAGAGCCAGAGAACACCGGGGAGCTGTTTTTT.

This rearrangement joins TRBV5-1 to TRBJ2-1, with 8 bases lining up with TRBD2. This CDR3 is built from 15 residues. From germline, CDR1 is SGHRS and CDR2 YFSETQ. V was clipped by 5 bases and J by 6 bases; unmatched bases: 10. The CDR3 region is CASSRPIAGINEQFF. CDR3 bases: TGCGCCAGCAGTCGACCAATAGCGGGGATCAATGAGCAGTTCTTC.

The rearrangement links TRBV10-2 to TRBJ1-1, with D unresolved. Germline values: CDR1 WSHSY, CDR2 SAAADI. The CDR3 totals 12 residues. V shed 5 bases and J shed 3 bases, with 7 bases lying between them. The CDR3 loop reads CASSPKDTEAFF. DNA for the CDR3: TGCGCCAGCAGTCCCAAGGACACTGAAGCTTTCTTT.

V usage is TRBV6-5 and J usage is TRBJ1-5; D remains ambiguous. The CDR3 is 15 amino acids. V lost 7 bases, J lost 6 bases, and 19 bases lay in between. Germline values: CDR1 MNHEY, CDR2 SVGAGI. The CDR3 DNA reads TGTGCCAGCAACTTTGGTCGCCGACGGGGTCAGCCCCAGCATTTT. Translation: CASNFGRRRGQPQHF.

The chain links TRBV27 to TRBJ2-7; TRBD2 is a possible D gene (5 bases). The CDR3 is 15 amino acids. V was pared by 1 base and J by 0 bases, with 10 bases between. Germline CDR1 and CDR2: MNHEY and SMNVEV (reference sequence). CDR3 residues: CASSLLRASSYEQYF. The CDR3 coding sequence is TGTGCCAGCAGTTTATTGCGGGCAAGCTCCTACGAGCAGTACTTC.